These 24 T cell receptor beta chains share one sample of origin, sequenced in a study of preoperative IRX-2 immunotherapy in early breast cancer. Profiling relied on immunoSEQ multiplex PCR, and the TCRdb table lists in-frame clones only, not all of them. The sample yields 20,000 to 25,000 clones, about 90% seen once. The treatment here: preoperative locoregional IRX-2 cytokine immunotherapy. Here the sequenced sample was tumor tissue, taken after IRX-2 immunotherapy. These receptors were collected from a human donor with breast cancer.

The V and J genes are TRBV27 and TRBJ1-3, with D uncertain. Per germline, CDR1 MNHEY and CDR2 SMNVEV (reference sequence). The CDR3 contains 15 residues. Trimming removed 0 bases from V and 0 bases from J, with 6 bases in between. This chain's CDR3 is CASSLSPVSGNTIYF. The CDR3 DNA follows: TGTGCCAGCAGTTTATCGCCGGTCTCTGGAAACACCATATATTTT.

This chain links TRBV5-8 with TRBJ2-7; 11 bases map to TRBD2. From germline, CDR1 is SGHTS and CDR2 YDEGEE. The ends lost 5 bases at V and 1 base at J; junction bases unmatched: 11. The CDR3 extends over 17 amino acids. For the CDR3, the DNA is TGTGCCAGCAGGGCTAGCGGGGGGCCTTGGATTTCCTACGAGCAGTACGTC. Its translation: CASRASGGPWISYEQYV.

This clone was seen only once. This rearrangement joins TRBV7-8 to TRBJ1-5; D is undetermined. CDR3 length: 13 amino acids. Germline V lookup: CDR1 SGHVS, CDR2 FQNEAQ. Trimming shortened V by 1 base and J by 8 bases, and 9 bases separated the two germline ends. Here the CDR3 reads CASSLGDGEPQHF. The CDR3 DNA reads TGTGCCAGCAGCTTAGGAGATGGGGAGCCCCAGCATTTT.

To note about this clone: Other nucleotide sequences in the sample specify the same CDR3. V usage is TRBV6-5 and J usage is TRBJ1-2; D is uncertain. CDR1 and CDR2 (germline): MNHEY, SVGAGI. The CDR3 is made up of 14 amino acids. Trimming left V 0 bases short and J 8 bases short, with 13 bases between. The CDR3 region is CASSYSGRVGGYTF. CDR3 sequence (DNA): TGTGCCAGCAGTTACTCGGGTAGGGTGGGAGGCTACACCTTC.

The chain links TRBV6-5 to TRBJ1-1, with D unclear. The V and J ends lost 0 bases and 0 bases respectively, with 5 bases between them. This CDR3 spans 14 amino acids. Germline CDR1 and CDR2: MNHEY and SVGAGI. The DNA of the CDR3 is TGTGCCAGCAGTTACTCGTCCGTGAACACTGAAGCTTTCTTT. Its protein is CASSYSSVNTEAFF.

This clone was counted once. The chain has TRBV4-2 and TRBJ1-2, with 9 bases lining up with TRBD1. V trimming: 2 bases; J trimming: 8 bases; junction bases outside the gene matches: 6. Germline V gene data show CDR1 as LGHNA and CDR2 as YNFKEQ. CDR3 size: 14 residues. The CDR3 DNA is TGTGCCAGCAGCCAACCCGGACAGGGGTCGGGCTACACCTTC. As protein: CASSQPGQGSGYTF.

The chain has TRBV2 and TRBJ2-7; D not resolved. V was pared by 2 bases and J by 4 bases, with 6 bases between. The V gene's germline CDR1 is SNHLY and CDR2 FYNNEI. The CDR3 consists of 12 residues. The CDR3 region has the DNA TGTGCCAGCAGTGAAATGGGTTACGAGCAGTACTTC. Its protein is CASSEMGYEQYF. Looking up the rest from reference TRBV2 and TRBJ2-7 gives the full variable domain: EPEVTQTPSHQVTQMGQEVILRCVPISNHLYFYWYRQILGQKVEFLVSFYNNEISEKSEIFDDQFSVERPDGSNFTLKIRSTKLEDSAMYFCASSEMGYEQYFGPGTRLTVT.

The genes are TRBV6-5 and TRBJ2-1; D is perhaps TRBD2 (6 bases). This CDR3 comprises 16 residues. V gave up 0 bases and J gave up 0 bases, with 9 bases separating them. CDR1 and CDR2 (germline): MNHEY, SVGAGI. The CDR3, as DNA: TGTGCCAGCAGTTACTCTAGCGGCAGCTCCTACAATGAGCAGTTCTTC. Protein product: CASSYSSGSSYNEQFF.

The chain combines TRBV27 with TRBJ2-7; a weak D match, TRBD2 (5 bases). The V and J ends lost 8 bases and 5 bases respectively, with 10 bases between them. This CDR3 is 11 amino acids long. Looked up from germline, CDR1 is MNHEY and CDR2 is SMNVEV (reference sequence). Written as DNA, the CDR3 is TGTGCCAGCCGGGGAAGACACGAGCAGTACTTC. It is translated as CASRGRHEQYF.

The V gene is TRBV19, the J gene TRBJ1-1, with D perhaps matching TRBD1 (5 bases). Germline V gene lookup returns CDR1 LNHDA and CDR2 SQIVND (reference sequence). CDR3 length: 18 residues. The V end was cut by 5 bases, the J end by 0 bases, with 22 bases between. In DNA form, the CDR3 reads TGTGCCAGTAGTGTTTGGACCTGGGACCGACTCATGAACACTGAAGCTTTCTTT. As protein: CASSVWTWDRLMNTEAFF.

This sequence joins TRBV4-2 and TRBJ2-1, with 9 bases identical to TRBD2. The CDR3 runs to 19 residues. Trimming cost V 0 bases and J 0 bases; bases outside gene matches: 9. From germline, CDR1 is LGHNA and CDR2 YNFKEQ. The CDR3 DNA reads TGTGCCAGCAGCCAAGATGCGGGGGGGCGGGGGAGCTCCTACAATGAGCAGTTCTTC. Its translation: CASSQDAGGRGSSYNEQFF.

The V and J genes are TRBV19 and TRBJ1-5; D is undetermined. V lost 5 bases, J lost 3 bases, and 8 bases lay in between. Per the germline V gene, CDR1 is LNHDA and CDR2 is SQIVND (reference sequence). This CDR3 is built from 13 residues. The CDR3 protein is CASSLVDNQPQHF. The CDR3 nucleotides are TGTGCCAGTAGTCTTGTCGACAATCAGCCCCAGCATTTT.

This clone was seen more than once but under ten times. The chain carries TRBV6-4 and TRBJ2-2; the D is unclear. This CDR3 is built from 13 residues. V was trimmed by 2 bases and J by 3 bases, leaving 4 bases between them. Germline V lookup: CDR1 MRHNA, CDR2 SNTAGT. The CDR3 sequence is CASSDRDTGELFF. DNA for the CDR3: TGTGCCAGCAGTGACAGGGACACCGGGGAGCTGTTTTTT.

The CDR3 sequence is CASRRNYGYTF. CDR3 nucleotides: TGTGCCAGCCGACGGAACTATGGCTACACCTTC. V usage is TRBV2 and J usage is TRBJ1-2; D gene unclear. The CDR3 has 11 residues. The germline CDR1 and CDR2 sequences are SNHLY and FYNNEI. The V and J ends lost 8 bases and 2 bases respectively, with 6 bases between them.

The genes are TRBV10-1 and TRBJ2-5; D is ambiguous. The CDR3 extends over 13 amino acids. From germline, CDR1 is WNHNN and CDR2 SYGVQD (reference sequence). V was cut by 4 bases and J by 5 bases, with 11 bases left in between. DNA of the CDR3: TGCGCCAGCAGTGCCTATCTATGGGAGACCCAGTACTTC. This encodes CASSAYLWETQYF.

This clone came up a few times. V is TRBV10-3 and J is TRBJ2-4; D gene unclear. Trimming took off 3 bases at V and 5 bases at J, with 14 bases between the two ends. The CDR3 totals 15 residues. The germline gives CDR1 ENHRY, CDR2 SYGVKD. CDR3 sequence reads: CAISEGSTGENIQYF. As DNA, the CDR3 is TGTGCCATCAGTGAAGGCTCGACGGGTGAAAACATTCAGTACTTC.

V gene TRBV19 combines with J gene TRBJ1-2; possible D gene TRBD1, 5 bases. The CDR3 length is 16 residues. The germline V gene encodes CDR1 LNHDA and CDR2 SQIVND (reference sequence). Trimming cost V 5 bases and J 0 bases, with 16 bases left between them. The CDR3 coding sequence is TGTGCCAGTAGTGTAACCCGGGACGTTTCTAACTATGGCTACACCTTC. Its protein product is CASSVTRDVSNYGYTF.

The V gene is TRBV5-1, the J gene TRBJ1-4; no reliable D call. Germline CDR1 SGHRS, CDR2 YFSETQ. The CDR3 has 16 residues. V lost 3 bases to trimming and J lost 2 bases, with 14 bases between them. CDR3 residues: CASSSDLEGTNEKLFF. The CDR3 DNA follows: TGCGCCAGCAGCTCGGACCTAGAGGGTACTAATGAAAAACTGTTTTTT.

The V and J genes are TRBV10-1 and TRBJ2-3; 11 nucleotides match TRBD2. V was clipped by 5 bases and J by 4 bases; unmatched bases: 2. The germline CDR1 and CDR2 sequences are WNHNN and SYGVQD (reference sequence). The CDR3 runs 14 residues. CDR3 loop: CASSFSGGADTQYF. The CDR3 nucleotides are TGCGCCAGCAGTTTTAGCGGGGGGGCAGATACGCAGTATTTT.

V is TRBV28 and J is TRBJ2-3, with a weak D call TRBD2 (5 bases). CDR1 and CDR2 from the germline V gene are MDHEN and SYDVKM. The CDR3 runs to 13 residues. V was clipped by 6 bases and J by 2 bases, with 9 bases between them. In DNA form, the CDR3 reads TGTGCCAGCAGCACCGGGAACACAGATACGCAGTATTTT. It codes for CASSTGNTDTQYF. The variable domain in full, completed from reference TRBV28 and TRBJ2-3, reads DVKVTQSSRYLVKRTGEKVFLECVQDMDHENMFWYRQDPGLGLRLIYFSYDVKMKEKGDIPEGYSVSREKKERFSLILESASTNQTSMYLCASSTGNTDTQYFGPGTRLTVL.

This rearrangement joins TRBV30 to TRBJ1-1; D perhaps matches TRBD1 (5 bases). The CDR3 has 15 amino acids. Germline-derived CDR1 and CDR2 are GTSNPN and SVGIG (reference sequence). The V and J ends lost 0 bases and 4 bases respectively, with 15 bases between them. CDR3 DNA sequence: TGTGCCTGGAGTGTTTCGGGGCAGATGGGCACTGAAGCTTTCTTT. It yields the protein CAWSVSGQMGTEAFF.

The rearrangement joins TRBV19 to TRBJ2-6; D ambiguous. V lost 1 base and J lost 4, with 8 bases in between. CDR1 and CDR2 (germline): LNHDA, SQIVND (reference sequence). CDR3 length equals 15 residues. The CDR3 spells CASSIGSTGANVLTF. Here the CDR3 DNA reads TGTGCCAGTAGTATAGGGAGTACGGGGGCCAACGTCCTGACTTTC.

The V call is TRBV9, the J call TRBJ1-2; D perhaps matches TRBD1 (6 bases). Germline CDR1 is SGDLS and CDR2 is YYNGEE. The germline V and J ends were trimmed by 3 bases and 11 bases, with 17 bases remaining between them. The CDR3 is 13 amino acids. The chain's CDR3 is CASSGALGGLYTF. The CDR3 nucleotides read TGTGCCAGCAGCGGAGCCCTAGGGGGGCTTTACACCTTC. Looking up the rest from reference TRBV9 and TRBJ1-2 gives the full variable domain: DSGVTQTPKHLITATGQRVTLRCSPRSGDLSVYWYQQSLDQGLQFLIQYYNGEERAKGNILERFSAQQFPDLHSELNLSSLELGDSALYFCASSGALGGLYTFGSGTRLTVV.

This sequence joins TRBV18 and TRBJ1-1, with unresolved D. The length of the CDR3 is 13 residues. Germline V lookup: CDR1 KGHSH, CDR2 LQKENI. V lost 4 bases, J lost 5 bases, and 11 bases lay in between. CDR3 sequence: CASSQGRRTEAFF. The CDR3 bases are TGTGCCAGCTCACAAGGGAGGAGAACTGAAGCTTTCTTT. The full variable domain, its missing parts supplied by reference TRBV18 and TRBJ1-1, is NAGVMQNPRHLVRRRGQEARLRCSPMKGHSHVYWYRQLPEEGLKFMVYLQKENIIDESGMPKERFSAEFPKEGPSILRIQQVVRGDSAAYFCASSQGRRTEAFFGQGTRLTVV.